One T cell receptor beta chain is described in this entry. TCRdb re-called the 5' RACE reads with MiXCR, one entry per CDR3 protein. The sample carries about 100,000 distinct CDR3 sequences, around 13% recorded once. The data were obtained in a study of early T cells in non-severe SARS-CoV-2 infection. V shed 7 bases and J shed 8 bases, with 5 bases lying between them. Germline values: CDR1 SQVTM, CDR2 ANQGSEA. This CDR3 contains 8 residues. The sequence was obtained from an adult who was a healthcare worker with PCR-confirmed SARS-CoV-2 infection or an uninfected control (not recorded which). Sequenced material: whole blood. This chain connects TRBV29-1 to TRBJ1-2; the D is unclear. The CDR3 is CSDGGYTF. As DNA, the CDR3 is TGCAGCGATGGGGGCTACACCTTC. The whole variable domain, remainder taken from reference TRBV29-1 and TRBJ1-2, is SAVISQKPSRDICQRGTSLTIQCQVDSQVTMMFWYRQQPGQSLTLIATANQGSEATYESGFVIDKFPISRPNLTFSTLTVSNMSPEDSSIYLCSDGGYTFGSGTRLTVV.